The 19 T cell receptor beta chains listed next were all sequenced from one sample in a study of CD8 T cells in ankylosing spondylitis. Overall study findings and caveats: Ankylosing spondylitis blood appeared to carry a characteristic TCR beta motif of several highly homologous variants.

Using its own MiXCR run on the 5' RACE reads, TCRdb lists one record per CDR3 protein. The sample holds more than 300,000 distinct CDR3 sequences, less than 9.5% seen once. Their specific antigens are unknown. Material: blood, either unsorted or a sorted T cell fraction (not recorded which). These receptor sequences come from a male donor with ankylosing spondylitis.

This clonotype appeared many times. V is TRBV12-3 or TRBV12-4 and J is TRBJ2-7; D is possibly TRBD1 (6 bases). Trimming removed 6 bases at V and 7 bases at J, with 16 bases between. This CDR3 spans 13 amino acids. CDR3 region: CASRRDTTGEQYF. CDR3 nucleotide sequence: TGTGCCAGCAGACGGGACACGACGGGAGAGCAGTACTTC.

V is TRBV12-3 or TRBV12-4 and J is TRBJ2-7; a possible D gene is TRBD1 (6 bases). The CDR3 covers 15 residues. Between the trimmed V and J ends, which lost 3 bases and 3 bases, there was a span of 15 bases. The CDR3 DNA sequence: TGTGCCAGCAGTTTTGGGGGCGGATCGCACTACGAGCAGTACTTC. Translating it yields CASSFGGGSHYEQYF.

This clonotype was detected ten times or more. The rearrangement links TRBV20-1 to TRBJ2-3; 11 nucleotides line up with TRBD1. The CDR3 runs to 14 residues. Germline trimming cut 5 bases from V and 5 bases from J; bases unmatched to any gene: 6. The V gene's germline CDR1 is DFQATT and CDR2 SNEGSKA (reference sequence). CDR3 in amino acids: CSALTGTGGDTQYF. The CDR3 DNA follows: TGCAGTGCTCTAACCGGGACAGGGGGAGATACGCAGTATTTT.

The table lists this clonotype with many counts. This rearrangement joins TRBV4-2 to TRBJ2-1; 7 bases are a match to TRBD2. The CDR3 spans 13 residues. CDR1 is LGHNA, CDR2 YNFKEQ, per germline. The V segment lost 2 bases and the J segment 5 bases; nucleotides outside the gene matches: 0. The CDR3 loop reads CASSQRGDNEQFF. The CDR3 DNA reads TGTGCCAGCAGCCAACGGGGGGACAATGAGCAGTTCTTC.

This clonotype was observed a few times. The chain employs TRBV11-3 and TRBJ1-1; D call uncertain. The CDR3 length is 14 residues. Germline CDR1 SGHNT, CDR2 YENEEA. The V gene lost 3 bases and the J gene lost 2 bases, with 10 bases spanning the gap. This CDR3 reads CASSFNSHNTEAFF. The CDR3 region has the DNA TGTGCCAGCAGCTTCAACAGCCATAACACTGAAGCTTTCTTT.

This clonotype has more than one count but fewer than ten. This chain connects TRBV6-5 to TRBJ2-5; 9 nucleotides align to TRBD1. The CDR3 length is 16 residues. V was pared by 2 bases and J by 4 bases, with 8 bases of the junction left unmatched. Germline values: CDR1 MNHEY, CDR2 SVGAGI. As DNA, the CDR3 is TGTGCCAGCAGTTACACAGGGGGCCGTTGGCCAGAGACCCAGTACTTC. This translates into CASSYTGGRWPETQYF.

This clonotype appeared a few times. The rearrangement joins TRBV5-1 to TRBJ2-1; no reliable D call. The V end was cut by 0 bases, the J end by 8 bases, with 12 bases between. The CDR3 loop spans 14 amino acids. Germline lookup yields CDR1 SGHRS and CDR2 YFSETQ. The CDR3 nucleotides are TGCGCCAGCAGCTTGGTAAATTTGGGCGATGAGCAGTTCTTC. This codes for CASSLVNLGDEQFF.

The CDR3 nucleotides are TGCAGCGTTCCTTCTGGCGCCGGAGCTAACTATGGCTACACCTTC. Translation gives CSVPSGAGANYGYTF. This chain uses TRBV29-1 with TRBJ1-2, with no clear D. Germline V gene lookup returns CDR1 SQVTM and CDR2 ANQGSEA. This CDR3 comprises 15 residues. With 5 bases removed from V and 0 bases from J, the gap between germline ends came to 16 bases.

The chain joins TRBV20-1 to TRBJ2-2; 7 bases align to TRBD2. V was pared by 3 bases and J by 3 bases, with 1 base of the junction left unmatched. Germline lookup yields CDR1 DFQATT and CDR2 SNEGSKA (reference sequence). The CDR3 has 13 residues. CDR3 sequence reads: CSARAGDTGELFF. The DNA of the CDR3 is TGCAGTGCTAGGGCGGGGGACACCGGGGAGCTGTTTTTT.

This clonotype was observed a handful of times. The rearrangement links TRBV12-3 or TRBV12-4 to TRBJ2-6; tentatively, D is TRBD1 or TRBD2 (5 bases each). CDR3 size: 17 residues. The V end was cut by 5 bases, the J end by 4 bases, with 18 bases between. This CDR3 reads CASSNPGRGLGANVLTF. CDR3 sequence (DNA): TGTGCCAGCAGTAATCCGGGACGCGGGCTAGGGGCCAACGTCCTGACTTTC.

The CDR3 region is CASSPSPSGITYNEQFF. CDR3 nucleotides: TGTGCCAGCTCACCCAGTCCTAGCGGGATCACCTACAATGAGCAGTTCTTC. V is TRBV18 and J is TRBJ2-1; 9 bases are shared with TRBD2. The CDR3 consists of 17 residues. V lost 3 bases to trimming and J lost 2 bases; unmatched junction nucleotides: 8. From germline, CDR1 is KGHSH and CDR2 LQKENI.

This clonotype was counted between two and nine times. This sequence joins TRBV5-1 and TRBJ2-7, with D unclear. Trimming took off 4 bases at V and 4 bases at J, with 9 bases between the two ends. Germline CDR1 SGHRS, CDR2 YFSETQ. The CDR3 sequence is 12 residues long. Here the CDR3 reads CASSADTYEQYF. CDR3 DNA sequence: TGCGCCAGCAGCGCCGACACTTACGAGCAGTACTTC.

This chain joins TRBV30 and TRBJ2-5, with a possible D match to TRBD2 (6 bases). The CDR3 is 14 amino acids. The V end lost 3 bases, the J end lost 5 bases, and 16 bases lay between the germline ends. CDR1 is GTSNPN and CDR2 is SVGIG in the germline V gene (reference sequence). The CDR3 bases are TGTGCCTGGAGCGGGGGTCGAGGGGTGGAGACCCAGTACTTC. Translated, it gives CAWSGGRGVETQYF.

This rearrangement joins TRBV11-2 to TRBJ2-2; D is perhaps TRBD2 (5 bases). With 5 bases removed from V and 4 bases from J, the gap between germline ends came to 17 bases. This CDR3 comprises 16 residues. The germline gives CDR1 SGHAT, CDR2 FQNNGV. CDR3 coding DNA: TGTGCCAGCAGCCTCAGCCGAGGGCCGGGCACCGGGGAGCTGTTTTTT. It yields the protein CASSLSRGPGTGELFF.

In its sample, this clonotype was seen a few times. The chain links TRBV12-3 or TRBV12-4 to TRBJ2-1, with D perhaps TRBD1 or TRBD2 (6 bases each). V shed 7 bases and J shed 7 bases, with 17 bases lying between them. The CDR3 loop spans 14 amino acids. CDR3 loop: CASTGARILNEQFF. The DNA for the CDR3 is TGTGCCAGCACGGGGGCGCGGATACTTAATGAGCAGTTCTTC.

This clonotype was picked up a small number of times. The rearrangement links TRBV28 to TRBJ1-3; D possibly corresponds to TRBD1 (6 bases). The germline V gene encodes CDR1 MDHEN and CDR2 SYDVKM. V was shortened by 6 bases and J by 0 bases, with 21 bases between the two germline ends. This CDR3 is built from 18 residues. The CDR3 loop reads CASSTNLGATSSGNTIYF. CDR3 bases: TGTGCCAGCAGCACCAACTTGGGGGCCACTAGCTCTGGAAACACCATATATTTT.

The CDR3 nucleotides read TGTGCCAGTAGTAACCTCCGGGACAAAAACACCGGGGAGCTGTTTTTT. It codes for CASSNLRDKNTGELFF. The chain employs TRBV19 and TRBJ2-2; the D gene is possibly TRBD1 (6 bases). The CDR3 consists of 16 residues. CDR1 and CDR2 from the germline V gene are LNHDA and SQIVND (reference sequence). V shed 4 bases and J shed 2 bases, with 14 bases lying between them.

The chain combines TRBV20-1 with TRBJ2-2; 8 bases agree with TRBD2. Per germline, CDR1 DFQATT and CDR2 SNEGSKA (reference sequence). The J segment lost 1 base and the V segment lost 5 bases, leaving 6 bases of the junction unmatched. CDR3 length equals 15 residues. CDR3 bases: TGCAGTGCTCCCCGCGCGGGAGGGAACACCGGGGAGCTGTTTTTT. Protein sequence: CSAPRAGGNTGELFF.

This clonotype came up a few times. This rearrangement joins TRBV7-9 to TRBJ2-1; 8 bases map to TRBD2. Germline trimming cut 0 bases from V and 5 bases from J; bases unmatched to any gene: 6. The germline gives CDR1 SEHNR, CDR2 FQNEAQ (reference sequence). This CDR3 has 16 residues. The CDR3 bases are TGTGCCAGCAGCTTAGCTCGTCTAGCGGGCGACAATGAGCAGTTCTTC. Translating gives CASSLARLAGDNEQFF.